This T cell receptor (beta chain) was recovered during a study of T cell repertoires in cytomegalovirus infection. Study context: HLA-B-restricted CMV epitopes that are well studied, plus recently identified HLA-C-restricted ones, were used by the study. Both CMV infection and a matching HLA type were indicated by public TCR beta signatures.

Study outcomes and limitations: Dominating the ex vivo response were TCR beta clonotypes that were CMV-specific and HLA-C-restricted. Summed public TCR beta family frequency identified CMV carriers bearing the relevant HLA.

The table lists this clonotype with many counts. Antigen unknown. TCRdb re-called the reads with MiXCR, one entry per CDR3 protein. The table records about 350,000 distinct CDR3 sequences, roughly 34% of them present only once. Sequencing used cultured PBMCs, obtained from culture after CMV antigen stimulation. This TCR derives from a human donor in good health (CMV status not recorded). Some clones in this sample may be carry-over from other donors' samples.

The chain's CDR3 is CASSPLTVAKNIQYF. The CDR3 DNA sequence: TGTGCCAGCAGCCCGCTGACAGTAGCCAAAAACATTCAGTACTTC. J is TRBJ2-4 and V is TRBV7-2; TRBD1 is a possible D gene (5 bases). Trimming stripped 5 bases from V and 0 bases from J, with 11 bases between. CDR3 length: 15 amino acids. Germline V gene lookup returns CDR1 SGHTA and CDR2 FQGNSA.